This T cell receptor (beta chain) appears in the sequencing data of a study of T cell repertoires in cytomegalovirus infection. Across the whole study: Both recently identified HLA-C-restricted and well-studied HLA-B-restricted CMV epitopes were used in the study.

TCRdb used MiXCR to reprocess the reads, holding one entry per CDR3 protein. The sample has about 920,000 distinct CDR3 sequences; around 30% are singletons. This clonotype was seen more than once but under ten times. Its cognate antigen is unknown. The CDR3 extends over 15 amino acids. Looked up from germline, CDR1 is MNHEY and CDR2 is SMNVEV (reference sequence). The V end lost 4 bases, the J end lost 7 bases, and 18 bases lay between the germline ends. The source of this sequence is a human donor in good health (CMV status not recorded). Some clones in this sample may be carry-over from other donors' samples. The V gene is TRBV27, the J gene TRBJ2-3; D assignment may be TRBD1 or TRBD2 (5 bases each). The input for sequencing was cultured CD8+ T cells from PBMCs, taken from culture after CMV antigen stimulation. CDR3 in DNA: TGTGCCAGCAGTTCGCAAACCGGGGCCCAAAATACGCAGTATTTT. It specifies CASSSQTGAQNTQYF.